A single sample is the source of the 13 T cell receptor beta chains below, sequenced in a study of blood T cells in healthy people across ages. Alongside a J-beta primer mix, a sample-barcoded 5' primer served in a second PCR lasting roughly 7 to 11 cycles. TCRdb itself ran the 5' RACE reads through MiXCR, one entry per CDR3 protein. The data show about 770,000 distinct CDR3 sequences, more than 40% seen once. Sequenced material: blood. The receptors come from a man in his sixties in good health.

This chain joins TRBV5-1 and TRBJ2-1; D gene ambiguous. From germline, CDR1 is SGHRS and CDR2 YFSETQ. The CDR3 is 14 amino acids. Trimming took 4 bases from V and 1 from J, leaving 9 bases between them. The CDR3 loop reads CASSVGPSYNEQFF. The CDR3 DNA reads as TGCGCCAGCAGCGTCGGGCCATCCTACAATGAGCAGTTCTTC.

About this clonotype itself: Its ends do not fully match the called genes, so a read error is possible. The rearrangement links TRBV7-9 to TRBJ1-2; 7 nucleotides agree with TRBD1. CDR3 length: 16 residues. Germline V CDR1 and CDR2: SEHNR, FQNEAQ (reference sequence). The CDR3 DNA reads as TGTGCCGGCAGCTTAAGTGCGGAGGGGGCGCGCGATGGCTACACCTTC. This translates into CAGSLSAEGARDGYTF.

This clonotype was recorded at least ten times. The chain links TRBV7-2 to TRBJ2-5; perhaps TRBD2 as D (5 bases). Germline CDR1 is SGHTA and CDR2 is FQGNSA. CDR3 size: 15 residues. Trimming took off 5 bases at V and 3 bases at J, with 16 bases between the two ends. As DNA, the CDR3 is TGTGCCAGCAGCGGAGGATTCCTAGCTAAAGAGACCCAGTACTTC. Residues: CASSGGFLAKETQYF.

This clonotype was observed a few times. The rearrangement joins TRBV3-1 to TRBJ2-4; 9 positions agree with TRBD1. This CDR3 region has 14 residues. Germline loops: CDR1 LGHDT, CDR2 YNNKEL (reference sequence). V lost 3 bases, J lost 13 bases, and 10 bases stayed unmatched. The CDR3 reads CASSHIGTGSEQYF. In nucleotides, the CDR3 is TGTGCCAGCAGCCACATCGGGACAGGGTCAGAGCAGTACTTC.

On this clonotype: Germline is not matched at one junction end, which may reflect a read error. V usage is TRBV15 and J usage is TRBJ1-1; tentative D call: TRBD1 (6 bases). Germline V gives CDR1 LNHNV, CDR2 YYDKDF (reference sequence). The CDR3 loop spans 15 amino acids. The CDR3 DNA is TGTGCCACCAGCAGAGAAGGGGGACTGAACACTGCAGCTTTCTTT. Its protein product is CATSREGGLNTAAFF.

This clonotype was seen a few times. The chain couples TRBV5-5 to TRBJ2-1; D call uncertain. Trimming stripped 3 bases from V and 8 bases from J, with 15 bases between. The CDR3 has 14 residues. CDR1 and CDR2 (germline): SGHKS, YYEKEE (reference sequence). The CDR3 spells CASSSLGRLDEQFF. DNA of the CDR3: TGTGCCAGCAGCTCTCTTGGCCGGTTGGATGAGCAGTTCTTC. Filled out from reference TRBV5-5 and TRBJ2-1, the complete variable domain reads DAGVTQSPTHLIKTRGQQVTLRCSPISGHKSVSWYQQVLGQGPQFIFQYYEKEERGRGNFPDRFSARQFPNYSSELNVNALLLGDSALYLCASSSLGRLDEQFFGPGTRLTVL.

The V call is TRBV6-2 or TRBV6-3, the J call TRBJ2-5; no firm D call. This CDR3 is 17 amino acids long. The germline V gene encodes CDR1 MNHEY and CDR2 SVGEGT. V lost 2 bases and J lost 4, with 20 bases in between. CDR3 sequence reads: CASSYVLRSAQRETQYF. The CDR3 DNA follows: TGTGCCAGCAGTTACGTCCTCAGGTCTGCCCAACGAGAGACCCAGTACTTC.

This clonotype turned up a few times. The chain combines TRBV20-1 with TRBJ1-4; D may be TRBD1 (5 bases). The CDR3 has 14 amino acids. V lost 5 bases and J 8 bases, leaving 18 bases between the germline ends. Germline CDR1 and CDR2: DFQATT and SNEGSKA (reference sequence). The CDR3 coding sequence is TGCAGTGCTCACCGTAGAGGGGCAAGCGAAAAACTGTTTTTT. Translation gives CSAHRRGASEKLFF.

This clonotype has more than one count but fewer than ten. The CDR3 DNA is TGTGCCAGCAGCTTACTTCGGGGAGGGACCGGGGAGCTGTTTTTT. Translated, it gives CASSLLRGGTGELFF. The chain combines TRBV7-2 with TRBJ2-2; 7 bases match TRBD2. Trimming took 2 bases from V and 5 from J; bases not matched to a gene: 5. From germline, CDR1 is SGHTA and CDR2 FQGNSA. The CDR3 covers 15 residues. The full variable domain, with the rest looked up from reference TRBV7-2 and TRBJ2-2, is GAGVSQSPSNKVTEKGKDVELRCDPISGHTALYWYRQSLGQGLEFLIYFQGNSAPDKSGLPSDRFSAERTGGSVSTLTIQRTQQEDSAVYLCASSLLRGGTGELFFGEGSRLTVL.

The sample holds one count of this clonotype. The rearrangement joins TRBV6-2 or TRBV6-3 to TRBJ2-7; 9 bases fit TRBD2. The CDR3 is made up of 16 amino acids. The germline V gene has CDR1 MNHEY and CDR2 SVGEGT. Germline trimming cut 4 bases from V and 1 base from J; bases unmatched to any gene: 8. CDR3 region: CASSLPPSGVSYEQYF. The CDR3 DNA follows: TGTGCCAGCAGTTTACCCCCTAGCGGGGTGTCCTACGAGCAGTACTTC.

The chain uses TRBV2 and TRBJ1-4; D not certain. Germline CDR1 SNHLY, CDR2 FYNNEI. The CDR3 spans 14 residues. The germline V and J ends were trimmed by 0 bases and 8 bases, with 10 bases remaining between them. CDR3 sequence reads: CASSEARTVEKLFF. The CDR3 region has the DNA TGTGCCAGCAGTGAAGCGCGGACGGTAGAAAAACTGTTTTTT.

The chain joins TRBV3-1 to TRBJ2-7; TRBD1 aligns across 8 bases. The germline CDR1 and CDR2 sequences are LGHDT and YNNKEL (reference sequence). This CDR3 contains 18 residues. Trimming took 0 bases from V and 0 from J; bases not matched to a gene: 10. Here the CDR3 reads CASSQERTGIGLSYEQYF. The CDR3 nucleotides read TGTGCCAGCAGCCAAGAAAGGACAGGGATAGGGCTCTCCTACGAGCAGTACTTC.

The chain recombines TRBV7-9 with TRBJ2-3, with D possibly called TRBD1 or TRBD2 (5 bases each). The ends were cut back, 1 base at V and 6 bases at J, with 23 bases in the middle. The CDR3 covers 18 residues. Germline V gene sequence: CDR1 SEHNR, CDR2 FQNEAQ (reference sequence). The CDR3, as DNA: TGTGCCAGCAGCTTAGGGGACCTCGGCCTACTCGGGGTGGATACGCAGTATTTT. Translation gives CASSLGDLGLLGVDTQYF.